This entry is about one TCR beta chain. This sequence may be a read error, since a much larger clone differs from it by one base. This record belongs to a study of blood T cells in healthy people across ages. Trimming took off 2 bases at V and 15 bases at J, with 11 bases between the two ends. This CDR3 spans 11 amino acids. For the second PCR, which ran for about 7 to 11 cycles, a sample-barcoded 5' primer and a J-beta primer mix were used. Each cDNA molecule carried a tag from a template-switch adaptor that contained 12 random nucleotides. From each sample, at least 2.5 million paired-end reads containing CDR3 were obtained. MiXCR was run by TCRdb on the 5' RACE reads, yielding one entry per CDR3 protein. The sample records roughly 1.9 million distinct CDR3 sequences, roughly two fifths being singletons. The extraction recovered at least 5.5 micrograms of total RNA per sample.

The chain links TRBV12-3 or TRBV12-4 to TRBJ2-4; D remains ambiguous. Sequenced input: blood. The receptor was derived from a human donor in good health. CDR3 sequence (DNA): TGTGCCAGCAGTTTAATGAACGAGCGGTACTTC. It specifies CASSLMNERYF.